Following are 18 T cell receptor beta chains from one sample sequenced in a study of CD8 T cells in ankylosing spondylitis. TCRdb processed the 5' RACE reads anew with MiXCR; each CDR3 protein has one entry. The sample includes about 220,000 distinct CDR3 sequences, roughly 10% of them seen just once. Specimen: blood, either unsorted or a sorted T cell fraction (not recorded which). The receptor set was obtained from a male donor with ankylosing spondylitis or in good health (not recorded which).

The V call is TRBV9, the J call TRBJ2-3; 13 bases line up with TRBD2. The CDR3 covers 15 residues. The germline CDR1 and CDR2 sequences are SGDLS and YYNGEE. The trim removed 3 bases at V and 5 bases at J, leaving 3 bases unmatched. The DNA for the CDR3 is TGTGCCAGCAGCGAACTAGCGGGGGGGCAAGATACGCAGTATTTT. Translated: CASSELAGGQDTQYF.

CDR3 coding DNA: TGTGCCAGCAGTTTGAGTCAGGGAAGTCCCCGAGACAGGTTCTTC. Protein product: CASSLSQGSPRDRFF. The chain is built from TRBV28 and TRBJ2-1; perhaps TRBD1 as D (5 bases). V gave up 3 bases and J gave up 15 bases, with 24 bases separating them. The V gene's germline CDR1 is MDHEN and CDR2 SYDVKM. The CDR3 runs to 15 residues.

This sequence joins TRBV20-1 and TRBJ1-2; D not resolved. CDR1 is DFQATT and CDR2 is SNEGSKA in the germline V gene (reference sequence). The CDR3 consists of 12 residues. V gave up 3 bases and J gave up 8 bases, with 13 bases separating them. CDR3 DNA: TGCAGTGCTAGTTCGGGGATAGAGGGCTACACCTTC. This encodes CSASSGIEGYTF.

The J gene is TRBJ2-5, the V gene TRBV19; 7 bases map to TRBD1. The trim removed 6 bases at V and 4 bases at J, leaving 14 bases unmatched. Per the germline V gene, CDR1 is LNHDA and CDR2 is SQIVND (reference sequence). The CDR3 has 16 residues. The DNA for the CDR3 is TGTGCCAGTAGAGCCGGAAACAGGGGCTCGTCAGAGACCCAGTACTTC. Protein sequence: CASRAGNRGSSETQYF.

This CDR3 reads CASSLGEGIEAFF. DNA of the CDR3: TGTGCCAGCAGCCTGGGAGAGGGAATTGAAGCTTTCTTT. The V and J genes are TRBV3-1 and TRBJ1-1; D call uncertain. CDR1 is LGHDT and CDR2 is YNNKEL in the germline V gene (reference sequence). V dropped 4 bases and J dropped 7 bases, with 13 bases sitting between them. The CDR3 totals 13 residues.

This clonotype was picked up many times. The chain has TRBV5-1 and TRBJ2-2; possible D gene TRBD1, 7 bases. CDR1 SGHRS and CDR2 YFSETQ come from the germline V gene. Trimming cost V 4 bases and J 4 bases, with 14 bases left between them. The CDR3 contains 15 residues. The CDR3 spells CASSNRQGGTGELFF. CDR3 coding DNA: TGCGCCAGCAGCAATCGGCAGGGGGGCACCGGGGAGCTGTTTTTT.

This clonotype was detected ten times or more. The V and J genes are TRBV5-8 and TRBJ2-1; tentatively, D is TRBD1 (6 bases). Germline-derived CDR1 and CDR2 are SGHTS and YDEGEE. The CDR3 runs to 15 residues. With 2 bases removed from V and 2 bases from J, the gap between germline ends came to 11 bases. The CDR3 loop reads CASSLSQGPYNEQFF. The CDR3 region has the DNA TGTGCCAGCAGCTTATCACAGGGTCCCTACAATGAGCAGTTCTTC.

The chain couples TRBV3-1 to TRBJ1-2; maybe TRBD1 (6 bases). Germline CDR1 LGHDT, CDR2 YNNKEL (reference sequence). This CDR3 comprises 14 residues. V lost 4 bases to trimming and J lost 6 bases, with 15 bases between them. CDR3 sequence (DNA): TGTGCCAGCAGCCGAAGGGGGGGGGCCGATGGCTACACCTTC. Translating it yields CASSRRGGADGYTF. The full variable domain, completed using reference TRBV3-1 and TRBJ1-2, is DTAVSQTPKYLVTQMGNDKSIKCEQNLGHDTMYWYKQDSKKFLKIMFSYNNKELIINETVPNRFSPKSPDKAHLNLHINSLELGDSAVYFCASSRRGGADGYTFGSGTRLTVV.

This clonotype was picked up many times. CDR3 coding DNA: TGTGCCAGCACCATGGTCGGGGGGGGCACAGATACGCAGTATTTT. This translates into CASTMVGGGTDTQYF. The chain employs TRBV7-8 and TRBJ2-3; TRBD2 aligns across 8 bases. The germline V gene has CDR1 SGHVS and CDR2 FQNEAQ. V was clipped by 7 bases and J by 1 base; unmatched bases: 7. This CDR3 comprises 15 residues. The full variable domain, its missing parts supplied by reference TRBV7-8 and TRBJ2-3, is GAGVSQSPRYKVAKRGQDVALRCDPISGHVSLFWYQQALGQGPEFLTYFQNEAQLDKSGLPSDRFFAERPEGSVSTLKIQRTQQEDSAVYLCASTMVGGGTDTQYFGPGTRLTVL.

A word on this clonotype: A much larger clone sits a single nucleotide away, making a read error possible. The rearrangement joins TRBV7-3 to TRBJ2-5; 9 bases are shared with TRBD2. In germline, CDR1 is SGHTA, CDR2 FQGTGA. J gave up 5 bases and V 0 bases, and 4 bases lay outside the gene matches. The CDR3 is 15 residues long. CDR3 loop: CASSLTGLATETQYF. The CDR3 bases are TGTGCCAGCAGCTTAACCGGACTAGCGACCGAGACCCAGTACTTC.

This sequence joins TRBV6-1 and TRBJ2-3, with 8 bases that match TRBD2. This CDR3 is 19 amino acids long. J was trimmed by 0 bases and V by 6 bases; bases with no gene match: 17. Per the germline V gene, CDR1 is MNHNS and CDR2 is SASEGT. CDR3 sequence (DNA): TGTGCCAGCAGGAAAGCCCTCGAGGCCAGCGGGGGTAGCACAGATACGCAGTATTTT. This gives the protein CASRKALEASGGSTDTQYF.

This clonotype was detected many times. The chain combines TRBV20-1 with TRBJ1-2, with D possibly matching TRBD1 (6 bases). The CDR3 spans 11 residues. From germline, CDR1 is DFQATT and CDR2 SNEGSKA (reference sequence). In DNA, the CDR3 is TGCACCACCGGGACAAACTATGGCTACACCTTC. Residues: CTTGTNYGYTF.

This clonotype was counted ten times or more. CDR3 in amino acids: CASSGLTDHRAFLGNTIYF. For the CDR3, the DNA is TGTGCCAGCAGCGGACTCACCGATCACAGGGCGTTCCTCGGAAACACCATATATTTT. The chain is built from TRBV5-6 and TRBJ1-3, with a tentative D call TRBD1 (6 bases). This CDR3 spans 19 amino acids. Trimming shortened V by 4 bases and J by 4 bases, and 27 bases separated the two germline ends. Germline V CDR1 and CDR2: SGHDT, YYEEEE.

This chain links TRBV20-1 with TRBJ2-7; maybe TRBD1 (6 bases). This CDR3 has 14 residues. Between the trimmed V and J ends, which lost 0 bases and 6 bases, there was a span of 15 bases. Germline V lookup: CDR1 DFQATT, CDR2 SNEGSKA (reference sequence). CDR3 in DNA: TGCAGTGCTAGAGAGATACAGGGTTTCTCCGAGCAGTACTTC. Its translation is CSAREIQGFSEQYF.

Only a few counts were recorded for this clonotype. The CDR3 nucleotides are TGCAGTGCTGGGGACAGCTCGGGGGAGACCCAGTACTTC. It yields the protein CSAGDSSGETQYF. J is TRBJ2-5 and V is TRBV20-1, with 7 bases matching TRBD1. The length of the CDR3 is 13 residues. J lost 5 bases, V lost 5 bases, and 8 bases had no gene match. Germline CDR1 is DFQATT and CDR2 is SNEGSKA (reference sequence).

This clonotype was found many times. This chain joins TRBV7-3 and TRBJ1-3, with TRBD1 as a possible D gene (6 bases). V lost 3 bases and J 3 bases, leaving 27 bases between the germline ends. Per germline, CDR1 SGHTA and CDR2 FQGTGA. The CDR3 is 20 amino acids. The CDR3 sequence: CASSFVFPIMGGGDGNTIYF. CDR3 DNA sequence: TGTGCCAGCAGCTTCGTCTTCCCTATAATGGGGGGGGGCGATGGAAACACCATATATTTT.

CDR3 sequence: CASSLEVNYGYTF. As DNA, the CDR3 is TGTGCCAGCAGTTTGGAAGTCAACTATGGCTACACCTTC. The chain employs TRBV12-3 or TRBV12-4 and TRBJ1-2; D call uncertain. With 3 bases removed from V and 2 bases from J, the gap between germline ends came to 7 bases. The CDR3 consists of 13 residues.

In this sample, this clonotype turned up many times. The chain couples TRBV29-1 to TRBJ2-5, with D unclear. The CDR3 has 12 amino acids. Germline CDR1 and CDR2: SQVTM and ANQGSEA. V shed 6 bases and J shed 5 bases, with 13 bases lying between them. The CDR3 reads CSVLRMGETQYF. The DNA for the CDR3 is TGCAGCGTACTTAGGATGGGGGAGACCCAGTACTTC.